This T cell receptor (beta chain) is drawn from a study of cytomegalovirus exposure and HLA in healthy donors. Looking at the study overall: Findings of an earlier analysis included roughly 120 million unique TCR beta sequences from around 180 million T cells.

Germline V gene sequence: CDR1 MDHEN, CDR2 SYDVKM. V gave up 1 base and J gave up 2 bases, with 9 bases separating them. This CDR3 comprises 15 residues. Both 60 Vbeta primers and 13 Jbeta primers went into the PCR. Using immunoSEQ multiplex PCR, the repertoire was profiled, and TCRdb retains in-frame clones only, with some absent. The sample lists 150,000 to 200,000 clones, about three quarters seen once, with around 0.96% in the top ten. Study results and limitations: Evidence from a later analysis indicated that most CMV-associated TCR beta chains looked HLA-restricted.

Comments on this clone: Its cognate antigen is unknown.

The V and J genes are TRBV28 and TRBJ1-5, with D possibly being TRBD1 (5 bases). This sequence originates from a woman aged 45-65 years in good health and CMV-seropositive. Input material: PBMCs. The DNA for the CDR3 is TGTGCCAGCAGTTTATTAGGACAAGGCAATCAGCCCCAGCATTTT. It specifies CASSLLGQGNQPQHF. The whole variable domain, remainder taken from reference TRBV28 and TRBJ1-5, is DVKVTQSSRYLVKRTGEKVFLECVQDMDHENMFWYRQDPGLGLRLIYFSYDVKMKEKGDIPEGYSVSREKKERFSLILESASTNQTSMYLCASSLLGQGNQPQHFGDGTRLSIL.